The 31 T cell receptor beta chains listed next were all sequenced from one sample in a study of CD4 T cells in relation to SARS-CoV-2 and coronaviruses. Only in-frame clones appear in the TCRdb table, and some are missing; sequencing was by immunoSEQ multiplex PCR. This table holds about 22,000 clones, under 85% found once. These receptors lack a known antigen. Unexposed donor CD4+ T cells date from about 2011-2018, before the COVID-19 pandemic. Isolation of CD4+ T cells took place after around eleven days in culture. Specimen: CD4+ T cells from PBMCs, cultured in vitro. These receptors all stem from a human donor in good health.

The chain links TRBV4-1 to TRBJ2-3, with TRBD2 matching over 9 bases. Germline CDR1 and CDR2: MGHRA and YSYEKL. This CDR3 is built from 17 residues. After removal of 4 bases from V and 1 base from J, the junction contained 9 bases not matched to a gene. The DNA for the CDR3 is TGCGCCAGCAGCCTCCGCGGGGGGGGAGACGGCACAGATACGCAGTATTTT. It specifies CASSLRGGGDGTDTQYF.

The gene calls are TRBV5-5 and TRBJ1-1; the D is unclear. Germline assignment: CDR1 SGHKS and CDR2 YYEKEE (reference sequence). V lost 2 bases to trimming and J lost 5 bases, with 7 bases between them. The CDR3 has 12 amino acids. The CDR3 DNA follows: TGTGCCAGCAGCTTTTTATTAACTGAAGCTTTCTTT. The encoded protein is CASSFLLTEAFF.

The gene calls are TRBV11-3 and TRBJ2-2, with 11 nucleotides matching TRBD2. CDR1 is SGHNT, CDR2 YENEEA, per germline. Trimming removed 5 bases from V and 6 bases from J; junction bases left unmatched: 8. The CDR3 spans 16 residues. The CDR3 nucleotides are TGTGCCAGCAGCCCCACCCCGGGACTAGCGGCCGGGGAGCTGTTTTTT. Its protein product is CASSPTPGLAAGELFF. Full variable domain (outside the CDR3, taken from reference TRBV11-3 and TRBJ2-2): EAGVVQSPRYKIIEKKQPVAFWCNPISGHNTLYWYLQNLGQGPELLIRYENEEAVDDSQLPKDRFSAERLKGVDSTLKIQPAELGDSAVYLCASSPTPGLAAGELFFGEGSRLTVL.

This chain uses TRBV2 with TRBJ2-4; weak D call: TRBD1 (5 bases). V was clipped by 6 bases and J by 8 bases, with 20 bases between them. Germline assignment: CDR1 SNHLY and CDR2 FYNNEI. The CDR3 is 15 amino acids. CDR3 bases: TGTGCCAGCAGGGACAAGGGGTTCCTATCGGACATTCAGTACTTC. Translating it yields CASRDKGFLSDIQYF.

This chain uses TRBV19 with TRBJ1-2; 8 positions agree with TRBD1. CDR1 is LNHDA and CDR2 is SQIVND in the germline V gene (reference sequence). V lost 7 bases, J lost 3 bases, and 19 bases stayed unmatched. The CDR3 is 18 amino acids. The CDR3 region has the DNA TGTGCCAGTATGAGTCCCCTTAACAGGGGGGCGGTGGACTATGGCTACACCTTC. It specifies CASMSPLNRGAVDYGYTF.

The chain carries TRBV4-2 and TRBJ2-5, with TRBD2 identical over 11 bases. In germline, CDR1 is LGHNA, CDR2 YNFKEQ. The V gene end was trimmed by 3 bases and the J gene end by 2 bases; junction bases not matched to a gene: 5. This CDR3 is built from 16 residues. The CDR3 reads CASSHRLAGRQETQYF. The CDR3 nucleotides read TGTGCCAGCAGCCACCGACTAGCGGGGCGGCAAGAGACCCAGTACTTC.

The CDR3 protein is CSASQKTGITYEQYF. The CDR3 nucleotides read TGCAGTGCTAGTCAAAAGACAGGGATTACCTACGAGCAGTACTTC. The rearrangement uses TRBV20-1 and TRBJ2-7; TRBD1 matches at 7 bases. CDR3 size: 15 residues. Looked up from germline, CDR1 is DFQATT and CDR2 is SNEGSKA (reference sequence). The V gene end was trimmed by 3 bases and the J gene end by 2 bases; junction bases not matched to a gene: 10.

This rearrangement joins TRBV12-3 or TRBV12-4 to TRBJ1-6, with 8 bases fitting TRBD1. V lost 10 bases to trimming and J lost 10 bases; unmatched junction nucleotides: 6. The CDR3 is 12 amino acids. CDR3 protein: CATARDRSPLHF. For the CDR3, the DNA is TGTGCCACCGCGCGGGACAGGTCACCCCTCCACTTT.

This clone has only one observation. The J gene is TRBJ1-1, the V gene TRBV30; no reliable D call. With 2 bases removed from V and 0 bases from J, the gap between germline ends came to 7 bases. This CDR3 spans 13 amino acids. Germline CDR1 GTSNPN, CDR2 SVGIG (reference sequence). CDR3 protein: CAWSWQVNTEAFF. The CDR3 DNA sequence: TGTGCCTGGAGTTGGCAGGTGAACACTGAAGCTTTCTTT.

The CDR3 DNA reads as TGTGCCAGCAGGACACAAGAGACCCAGTACTTC. Translation gives CASRTQETQYF. The chain carries TRBV6-6 and TRBJ2-5; D gene uncertain. This CDR3 has 11 amino acids. Germline CDR1 reads MNHNY; CDR2 reads SVGAGI (reference sequence). V was pared by 6 bases and J by 2 bases, with 4 bases between.

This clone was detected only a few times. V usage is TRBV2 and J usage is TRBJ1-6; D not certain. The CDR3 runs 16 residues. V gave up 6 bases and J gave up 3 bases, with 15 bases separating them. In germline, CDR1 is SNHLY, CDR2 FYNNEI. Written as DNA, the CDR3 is TGTGCCAGCAGGGGAAGTATGGGGAGCTATAATTCACCCCTCCACTTT. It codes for CASRGSMGSYNSPLHF.

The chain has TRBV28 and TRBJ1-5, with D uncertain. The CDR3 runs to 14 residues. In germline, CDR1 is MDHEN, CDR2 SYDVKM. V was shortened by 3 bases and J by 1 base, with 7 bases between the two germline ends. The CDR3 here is CASSFIWSNQPQHF. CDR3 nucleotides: TGTGCCAGCAGTTTTATTTGGAGCAATCAGCCCCAGCATTTT.

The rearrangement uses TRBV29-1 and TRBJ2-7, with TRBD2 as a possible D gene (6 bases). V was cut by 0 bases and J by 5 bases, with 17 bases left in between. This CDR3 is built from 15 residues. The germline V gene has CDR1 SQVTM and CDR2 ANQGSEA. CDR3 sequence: CSVEDRTGVPNEQYF. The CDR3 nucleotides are TGCAGCGTTGAAGATCGTACGGGAGTGCCAAACGAGCAGTACTTC.

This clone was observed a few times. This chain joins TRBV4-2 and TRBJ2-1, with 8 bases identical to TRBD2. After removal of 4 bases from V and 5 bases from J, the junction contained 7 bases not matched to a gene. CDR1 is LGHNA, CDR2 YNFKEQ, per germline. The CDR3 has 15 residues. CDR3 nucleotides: TGTGCCAGCAGCCTCCGGGAGGGGGGAAACAATGAGCAGTTCTTC. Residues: CASSLREGGNNEQFF.

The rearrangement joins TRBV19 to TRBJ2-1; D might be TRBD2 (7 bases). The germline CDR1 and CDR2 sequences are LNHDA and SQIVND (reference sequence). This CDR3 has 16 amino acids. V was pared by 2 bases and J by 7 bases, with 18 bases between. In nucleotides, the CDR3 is TGTGCCAGTAGTATACGCTGGTCAGGGGAGGGGAATGAGCAGTTCTTC. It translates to CASSIRWSGEGNEQFF.

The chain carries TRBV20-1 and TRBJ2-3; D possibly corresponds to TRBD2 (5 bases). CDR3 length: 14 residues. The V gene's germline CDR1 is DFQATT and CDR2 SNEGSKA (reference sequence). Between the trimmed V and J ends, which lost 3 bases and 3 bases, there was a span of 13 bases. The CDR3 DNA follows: TGCAGTGCTAGTAATACCGGGATTACAGATACGCAGTATTTT. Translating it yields CSASNTGITDTQYF.

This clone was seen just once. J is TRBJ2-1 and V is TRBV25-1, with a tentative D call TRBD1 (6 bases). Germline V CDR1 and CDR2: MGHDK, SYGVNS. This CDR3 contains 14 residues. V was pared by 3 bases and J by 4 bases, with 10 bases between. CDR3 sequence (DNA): TGTGCCAGCAGTGATATTCAGGGGTACAATGAGCAGTTCTTC. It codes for CASSDIQGYNEQFF.

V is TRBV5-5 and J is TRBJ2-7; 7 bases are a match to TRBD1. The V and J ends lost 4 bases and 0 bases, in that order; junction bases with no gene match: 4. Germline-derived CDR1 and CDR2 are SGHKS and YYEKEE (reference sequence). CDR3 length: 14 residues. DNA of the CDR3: TGTGCCAGCAGCCAGACAGGGAACTCCTACGAGCAGTACTTC. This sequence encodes CASSQTGNSYEQYF.

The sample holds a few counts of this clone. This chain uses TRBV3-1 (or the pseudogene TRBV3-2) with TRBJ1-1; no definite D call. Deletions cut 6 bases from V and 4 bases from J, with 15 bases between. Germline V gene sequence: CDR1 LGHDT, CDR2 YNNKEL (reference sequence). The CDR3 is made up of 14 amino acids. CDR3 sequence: CASRQSDVGTEAFF. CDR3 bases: TGTGCCAGCAGACAATCGGACGTAGGCACTGAAGCTTTCTTT.

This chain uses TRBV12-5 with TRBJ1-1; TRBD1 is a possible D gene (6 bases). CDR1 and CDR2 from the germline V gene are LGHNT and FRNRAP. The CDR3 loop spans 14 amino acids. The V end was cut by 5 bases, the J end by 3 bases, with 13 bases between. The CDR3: CASGETRGDTEAFF. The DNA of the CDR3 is TGTGCTAGTGGTGAAACCAGGGGAGACACTGAAGCTTTCTTT.

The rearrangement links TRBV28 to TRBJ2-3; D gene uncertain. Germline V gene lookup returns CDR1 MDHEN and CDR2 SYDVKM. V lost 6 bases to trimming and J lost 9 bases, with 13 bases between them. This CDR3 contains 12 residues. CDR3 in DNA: TGTGCCAGCAGGGGTGGGCAAGCCACGCAGTATTTT. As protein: CASRGGQATQYF.

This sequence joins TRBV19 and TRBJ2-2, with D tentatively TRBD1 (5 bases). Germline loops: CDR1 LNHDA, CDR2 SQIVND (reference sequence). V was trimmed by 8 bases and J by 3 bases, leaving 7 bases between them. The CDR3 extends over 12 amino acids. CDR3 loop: CASQGDTGELFF. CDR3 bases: TGTGCCAGTCAGGGTGACACCGGGGAGCTGTTTTTT.

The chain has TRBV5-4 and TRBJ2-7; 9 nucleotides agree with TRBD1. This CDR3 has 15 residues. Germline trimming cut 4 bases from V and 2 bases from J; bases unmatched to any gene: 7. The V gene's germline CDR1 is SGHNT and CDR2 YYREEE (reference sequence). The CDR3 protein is CASSPRQGVTYEQYF. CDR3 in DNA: TGTGCCAGCAGCCCTAGACAGGGGGTCACCTACGAGCAGTACTTC.

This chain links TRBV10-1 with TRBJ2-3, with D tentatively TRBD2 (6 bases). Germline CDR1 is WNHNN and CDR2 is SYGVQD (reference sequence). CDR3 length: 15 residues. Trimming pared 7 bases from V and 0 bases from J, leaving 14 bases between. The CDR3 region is CASTSGFYSTDTQYF. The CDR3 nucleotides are TGCGCCAGCACGAGCGGGTTCTACAGCACAGATACGCAGTATTTT.

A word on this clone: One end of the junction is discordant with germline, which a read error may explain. The CDR3 is CASRPLLAGPSDF. DNA of the CDR3: TGTGCCAGCAGGCCACTCCTAGCGGGTCCATCGGACTTC. The chain couples TRBV7-3 to TRBJ2-7; 8 bases line up with TRBD2. This CDR3 has 13 amino acids. Germline V gene sequence: CDR1 SGHTA, CDR2 FQGTGA.

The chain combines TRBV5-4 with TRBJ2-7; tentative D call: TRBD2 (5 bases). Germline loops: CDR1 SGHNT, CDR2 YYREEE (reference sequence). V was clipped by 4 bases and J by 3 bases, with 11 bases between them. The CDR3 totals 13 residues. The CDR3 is CASSGSGLYEQYF. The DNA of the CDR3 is TGTGCCAGCAGCGGGAGTGGTCTCTACGAGCAGTACTTC.

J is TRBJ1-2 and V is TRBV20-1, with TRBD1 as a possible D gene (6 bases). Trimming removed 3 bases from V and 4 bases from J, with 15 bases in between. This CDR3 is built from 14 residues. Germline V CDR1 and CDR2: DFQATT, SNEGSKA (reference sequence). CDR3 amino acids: CSASRGATGYGYTF. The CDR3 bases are TGCAGTGCTAGTCGGGGGGCTACGGGCTATGGCTACACCTTC.

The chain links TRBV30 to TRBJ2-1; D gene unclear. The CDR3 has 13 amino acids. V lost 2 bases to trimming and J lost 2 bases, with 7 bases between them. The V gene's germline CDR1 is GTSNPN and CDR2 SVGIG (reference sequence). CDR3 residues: CAWSPDAYNEQFF. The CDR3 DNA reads TGTGCCTGGAGTCCCGACGCCTACAATGAGCAGTTCTTC.

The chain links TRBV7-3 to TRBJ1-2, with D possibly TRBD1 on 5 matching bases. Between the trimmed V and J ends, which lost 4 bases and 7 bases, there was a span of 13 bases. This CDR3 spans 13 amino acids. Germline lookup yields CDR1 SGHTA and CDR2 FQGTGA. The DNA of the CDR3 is TGTGCCAGCAGCTGGGGCCCTTCGGGTGGCTACACCTTC. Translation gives CASSWGPSGGYTF.

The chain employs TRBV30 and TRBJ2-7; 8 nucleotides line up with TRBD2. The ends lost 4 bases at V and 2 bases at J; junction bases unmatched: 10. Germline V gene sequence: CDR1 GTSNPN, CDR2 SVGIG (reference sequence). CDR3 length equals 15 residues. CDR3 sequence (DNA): TGTGCCTGGAAGACCGGGGGTAGCGGGGCCTACGAGCAGTACTTC. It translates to CAWKTGGSGAYEQYF.

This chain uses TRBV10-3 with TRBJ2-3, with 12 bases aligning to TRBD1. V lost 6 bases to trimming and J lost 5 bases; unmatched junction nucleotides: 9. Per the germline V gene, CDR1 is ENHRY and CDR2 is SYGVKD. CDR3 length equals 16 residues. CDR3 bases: TGTGCCATCAGAGACCGGGACAGGGGGCATCAAGATACGCAGTATTTT. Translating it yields CAIRDRDRGHQDTQYF.